This T cell receptor (beta chain) derives from a study of T cells after somatic rescue of genetic block. Libraries were prepared by immunoSEQ multiplex PCR; TCRdb keeps only in-frame clonotypes and omits some of them. The sample gives 50,000 to 60,000 clones, roughly 96% of which show up once; approximately 0.077% is in the top ten. This sequence was found in a child under two years old. Sequenced: peripheral blood mononuclear cells (PBMCs).

The CDR3 reads CASSGTGSSGELFF. As DNA, the CDR3 is TGTGCCAGCAGCGGAACAGGGAGTAGCGGGGAGCTGTTTTTT. This rearrangement joins TRBV9 to TRBJ2-2; possible D gene TRBD1, 6 bases. CDR3 length: 14 residues. Trimming left V 3 bases short and J 7 bases short, with 13 bases between. Per the germline V gene, CDR1 is SGDLS and CDR2 is YYNGEE.